These T cell receptor beta chains were read from a single sample in a study of blood T cell repertoires in COVID-19. This table comes from immunoSEQ multiplex PCR, and its TCRdb copy is limited to in-frame clones, with some not included. The sample records over 150,000 clones, around 84% being singletons. Specimen: peripheral blood. The receptors come from a human donor in a cohort sampled during active COVID-19. The CDR3 runs from the conserved cysteine through the conserved F or W. A D gene is named only where the DNA matches it firmly. Not every row has a clone size; where given, it reads once, few, many or a size class.

CDR3aa,CDR3nt,d_gene,v_gene,j_gene,abundance
CASTRGLADVYNEQFF,TGTGCCAGCACCAGGGGGCTAGCGGACGTCTACAATGAGCAGTTCTTC,NA,TRBV2,TRBJ2-1,NA
CASSAGLNTGELFF,TGCGCCAGCAGTGCGGGACTCAACACCGGGGAGCTGTTTTTT,NA,TRBV10-1,TRBJ2-2,NA
CASSLWFTGAPNYGYTF,TGTGCCAGCAGCTTGTGGTTTACAGGTGCCCCTAACTATGGCTACACCTTC,NA,TRBV5-6,TRBJ1-2,NA
CASRPRDRSEAFF,TGTGCCAGCAGGCCCAGGGATAGAAGTGAAGCTTTCTTT,NA,TRBV2,TRBJ1-1,NA
CASSLTGRGNQPQHF,TGTGCCAGCAGTTTGACGGGCAGAGGGAATCAGCCCCAGCATTTT,NA,TRBV28,TRBJ1-5,NA
CASSEGGNTGELFF,TGTGCCAGCAGTGAGGGAGGGAACACCGGGGAGCTGTTTTTT,NA,TRBV2,TRBJ2-2,NA
CASSLGTAVYEKLFF,TGCGCCAGCAGCTTGGGGACAGCGGTGTATGAAAAACTGTTTTTT,NA,TRBV5-1,TRBJ1-4,NA
CASSQAVASYEQYF,TGTGCCAGCAGCCAAGCGGTAGCTTCCTACGAGCAGTACTTC,NA,TRBV3-1/TRBV3-2,TRBJ2-7,NA
CASSSKGQTNEKLFF,TGTGCCAGCAGCTCAAAGGGACAGACTAATGAAAAACTGTTTTTT,TRBD1,TRBV11-2,TRBJ1-4,NA
CASSPTSGLAGGNHEQFF,TGTGCCAGCAGCCCTACGTCCGGACTAGCGGGAGGGAACCATGAGCAGTTCTTC,TRBD2,TRBV7-9,TRBJ2-1,NA
CASSDLAGGYNEQFF,TGTGCCAGCAGCGACTTAGCGGGAGGGTACAATGAGCAGTTCTTC,TRBD2,TRBV5-6,TRBJ2-1,NA
CATHALLGEGTEAFF,TGTGCCACCCACGCGTTGCTAGGGGAAGGGACTGAAGCTTTCTTT,NA,TRBV6-5,TRBJ1-1,NA
CASSLASGTSGEKQFF,TGTGCCAGCAGCTTGGCAAGTGGGACTAGCGGAGAGAAGCAGTTCTTC,TRBD2,TRBV11-2,TRBJ2-1,NA
CASSEVRTGELFF,TGCGCCAGCAGTGAAGTGAGGACCGGGGAGCTGTTTTTT,NA,TRBV10-2,TRBJ2-2,NA
CASSLATGAYEQYF,TGCGCCAGCAGCTTGGCGACAGGGGCGTACGAGCAGTACTTC,TRBD1,TRBV5-1,TRBJ2-7,NA
CASYRRQGNTGELFF,TGTGCCAGTTACCGAAGACAGGGGAACACCGGGGAGCTGTTTTTT,TRBD1,TRBV18,TRBJ2-2,NA
CASRKGPGELFF,TGTGCCAGCAGAAAGGGGCCCGGGGAGCTGTTTTTT,NA,TRBV2,TRBJ2-2,NA
CATSVNRGLATNEKLFF,TGTGCCACCAGTGTTAACAGGGGACTTGCAACTAATGAAAAACTGTTTTTT,TRBD1,TRBV24-1,TRBJ1-4,NA
CASSSQGGGSYEQYF,TGTGCCAGCAGCTCCCAGGGCGGGGGCTCCTACGAGCAGTACTTC,TRBD2,TRBV11-2,TRBJ2-7,NA
CASSPGRTGREKLFF,TGTGCCAGCAGCCCCGGGCGAACAGGGCGAGAAAAACTGTTTTTT,NA,TRBV7-9,TRBJ1-4,NA
CASSQKGLAGPDTQYF,TGCGCCAGCAGCCAAAAGGGACTAGCGGGACCAGATACGCAGTATTTT,TRBD2,TRBV4-1,TRBJ2-3,NA
CASSFWAAGEGNEQFF,TGTGCCAGCAGTTTTTGGGCAGCGGGAGAGGGCAATGAGCAGTTCTTC,TRBD2,TRBV27,TRBJ2-1,NA
CASSVSGISDTQYF,TGTGCCAGCAGCGTAAGCGGCATCTCAGATACGCAGTATTTT,NA,TRBV9,TRBJ2-3,NA
CASSEFYPREGPYNEQFF,TGTGCCAGCAGCGAATTTTATCCGCGGGAGGGCCCTTACAATGAGCAGTTCTTC,NA,TRBV21-1,TRBJ2-1,NA
CASSGDRDYGYTF,TGTGCCAGCAGCGGGGACAGGGACTATGGCTACACCTTC,TRBD1,TRBV7-2,TRBJ1-2,NA
CASSQDATREQYF,TGTGCCAGCAGCCAAGATGCGACTAGGGAGCAGTACTTC,NA,TRBV3-1/TRBV3-2,TRBJ2-7,NA
CASSLIWYQGAGADTQYF,TGTGCCAGCAGCTTAATCTGGTACCAGGGGGCTGGGGCAGATACGCAGTATTTT,TRBD1,TRBV7-6,TRBJ2-3,NA
CASSPPPTLGEDYEQYF,TGTGCCAGCAGTCCGCCCCCAACACTAGGGGAGGACTACGAGCAGTACTTC,NA,TRBV28,TRBJ2-7,NA
CASSPRTDSYEQYF,TGTGCCAGCAGCCCGCGGACAGACTCCTACGAGCAGTACTTC,NA,TRBV9,TRBJ2-7,few
CATSRGSTEAFF,TGTGCCACCAGTCGGGGTTCCACTGAAGCTTTCTTT,NA,TRBV24-1,TRBJ1-1,NA
CSVVGLAGGTGELFF,TGCAGCGTTGTCGGACTAGCGGGAGGAACCGGGGAGCTGTTTTTT,TRBD2,TRBV29-1,TRBJ2-2,NA
CASRGTGMGTDTQYF,TGTGCCAGTAGGGGGACAGGGATGGGCACAGATACGCAGTATTTT,TRBD1,TRBV19,TRBJ2-3,once
CASSPGQLSNQPQHF,TGTGCCAGCTCACCCGGACAACTTAGCAATCAGCCCCAGCATTTT,NA,TRBV18,TRBJ1-5,NA
CAISEDVTSGVGDTQYF,TGTGCCATCAGTGAGGACGTCACTAGCGGAGTCGGAGATACGCAGTATTTT,TRBD2,TRBV10-3,TRBJ2-3,NA
CASSENQGANTGELFF,TGTGCCAGCAGTGAGAACCAGGGGGCGAACACCGGGGAGCTGTTTTTT,TRBD1,TRBV27,TRBJ2-2,NA
CASSLQRATNEKLFF,TGTGCCAGCAGCTTACAGCGGGCAACTAATGAAAAACTGTTTTTT,NA,TRBV7-9,TRBJ1-4,NA
CASSEGGGPNHGYTF,TGTGCCAGCAGTGAAGGGGGGGGACCCAACCATGGCTACACCTTC,NA,TRBV6-1,TRBJ1-2,NA
CASSLVGQSYEQYF,TGTGCCAGCAGCTTAGTGGGACAGTCCTACGAGCAGTACTTC,TRBD1,TRBV7-9,TRBJ2-7,NA
CASSFVSGSSDTQYF,TGTGCCAGCAGCTTTGTCAGCGGGAGTTCGGATACGCAGTATTTT,TRBD2,TRBV7-2,TRBJ2-3,NA
CASSLVASGDTQYF,TGCGCCAGCAGCTTGGTGGCTAGCGGAGATACGCAGTATTTT,TRBD2,TRBV5-1,TRBJ2-3,once
CASSEGGRQNEKLFF,TGTGCCAGCAGTGAAGGCGGCCGGCAAAATGAAAAACTGTTTTTT,NA,TRBV2,TRBJ1-4,NA
CASRKLTESQETQYF,TGTGCCAGCAGAAAGTTGACAGAGTCCCAAGAGACCCAGTACTTC,NA,TRBV28,TRBJ2-5,NA
CAWSDPGYSNQPQHF,TGTGCCTGGAGCGACCCGGGATATAGCAATCAGCCCCAGCATTTT,NA,TRBV30,TRBJ1-5,NA
CASSQDSGTSGKQFF,TGTGCCAGCAGCCAGGATTCCGGGACTAGCGGGAAGCAGTTCTTC,TRBD2,TRBV4-2,TRBJ2-1,NA
CASSIWGQFTDTQYF,TGTGCCAGCAGTATATGGGGACAGTTCACAGATACGCAGTATTTT,TRBD1,TRBV6-5,TRBJ2-3,NA
CAISELGNNEQFF,TGTGCCATCAGTGAACTAGGGAACAATGAGCAGTTCTTC,NA,TRBV10-3,TRBJ2-1,NA
CASSRDRVRSPLHF,TGTGCCAGCAGTCGGGACAGGGTTCGGTCACCCCTCCACTTT,TRBD1,TRBV27,TRBJ1-6,NA
CASSEGGVSYNEQFF,TGCGCCAGCAGTGAGGGGGGGGTCTCCTACAATGAGCAGTTCTTC,TRBD2,TRBV10-1,TRBJ2-1,NA
CASSFGSRGWESYEQYF,TGTGCCAGCAGCTTTGGGTCAAGGGGGTGGGAATCCTACGAGCAGTACTTC,NA,TRBV7-9,TRBJ2-7,NA
CASSPRLGESSYNEQFF,TGTGCCAGCAGTCCCCGACTAGGTGAAAGCTCCTACAATGAGCAGTTCTTC,NA,TRBV28,TRBJ2-1,once